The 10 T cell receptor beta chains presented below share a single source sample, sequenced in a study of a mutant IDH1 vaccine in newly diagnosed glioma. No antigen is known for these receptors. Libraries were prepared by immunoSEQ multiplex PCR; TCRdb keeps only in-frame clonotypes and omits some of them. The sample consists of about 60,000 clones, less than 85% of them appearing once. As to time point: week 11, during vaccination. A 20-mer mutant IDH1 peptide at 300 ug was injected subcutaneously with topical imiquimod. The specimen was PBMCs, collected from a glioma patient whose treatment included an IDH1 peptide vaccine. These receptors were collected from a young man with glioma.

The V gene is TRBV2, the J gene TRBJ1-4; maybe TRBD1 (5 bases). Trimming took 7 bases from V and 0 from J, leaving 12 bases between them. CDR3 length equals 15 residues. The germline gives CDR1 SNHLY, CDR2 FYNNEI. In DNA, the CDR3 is TGTGCCAGCAATCTGAGAGGGGCAACTAATGAAAAACTGTTTTTT. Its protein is CASNLRGATNEKLFF.

The CDR3 coding sequence is TGCGCCAGCATGGCGGGTTCCTACGAGCAGTACTTC. This translates into CASMAGSYEQYF. The gene calls are TRBV10-1 and TRBJ2-7, with D perhaps matching TRBD2 (5 bases). V lost 7 bases and J lost 1, with 8 bases in between. CDR1 is WNHNN, CDR2 SYGVQD, per germline (reference sequence). There are 12 residues in the CDR3.

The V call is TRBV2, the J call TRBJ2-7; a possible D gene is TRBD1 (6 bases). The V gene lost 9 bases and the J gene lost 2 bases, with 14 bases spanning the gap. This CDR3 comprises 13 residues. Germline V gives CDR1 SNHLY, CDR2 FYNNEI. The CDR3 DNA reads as TGTGCCAGTTACCGGGACACCACCTACGAGCAGTACTTC. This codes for CASYRDTTYEQYF.

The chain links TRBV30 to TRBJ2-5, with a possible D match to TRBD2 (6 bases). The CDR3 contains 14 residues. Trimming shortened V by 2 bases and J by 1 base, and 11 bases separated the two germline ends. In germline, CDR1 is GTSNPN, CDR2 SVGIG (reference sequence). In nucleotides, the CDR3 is TGTGCCTGGAGTCACCGGGGGAGCCAAGAGACCCAGTACTTC. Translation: CAWSHRGSQETQYF.

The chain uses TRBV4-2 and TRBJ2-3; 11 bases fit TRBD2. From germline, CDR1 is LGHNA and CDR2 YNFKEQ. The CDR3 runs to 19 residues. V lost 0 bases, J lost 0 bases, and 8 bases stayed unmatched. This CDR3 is CASSQDLSGGAGSTDTQYF. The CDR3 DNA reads TGTGCCAGCAGCCAAGATCTTAGCGGGGGGGCAGGTAGCACAGATACGCAGTATTTT.

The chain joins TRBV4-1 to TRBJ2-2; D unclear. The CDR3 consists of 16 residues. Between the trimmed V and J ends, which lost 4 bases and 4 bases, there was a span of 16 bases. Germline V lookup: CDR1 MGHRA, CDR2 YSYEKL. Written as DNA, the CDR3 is TGCGCCAGCAGCCGAGGCAGTGGGTTTGGCACCGGGGAGCTGTTTTTT. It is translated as CASSRGSGFGTGELFF.

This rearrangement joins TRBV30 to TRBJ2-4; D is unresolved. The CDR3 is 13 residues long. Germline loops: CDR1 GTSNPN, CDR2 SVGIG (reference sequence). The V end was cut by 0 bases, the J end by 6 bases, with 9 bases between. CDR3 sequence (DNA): TGTGCCTGGAGTGTGAACGGACGAAACATTCAGTACTTC. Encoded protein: CAWSVNGRNIQYF.

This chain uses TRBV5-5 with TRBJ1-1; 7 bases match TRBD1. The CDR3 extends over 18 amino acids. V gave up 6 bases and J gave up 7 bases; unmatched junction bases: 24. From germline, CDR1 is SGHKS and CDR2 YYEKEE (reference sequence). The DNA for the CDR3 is TGTGCCAGCACCTCCACGGCTTTGGTAGACAGGGTACAAGGTGAAGCTTTCTTT. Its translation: CASTSTALVDRVQGEAFF.

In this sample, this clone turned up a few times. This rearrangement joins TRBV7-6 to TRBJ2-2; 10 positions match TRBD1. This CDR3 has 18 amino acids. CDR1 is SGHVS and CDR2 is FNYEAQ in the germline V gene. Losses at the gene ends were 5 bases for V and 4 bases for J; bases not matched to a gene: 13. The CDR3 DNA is TGTGCCAGCAGCGCCCCCGCCGACAGGGGGCTAAGCACCGGGGAGCTGTTTTTT. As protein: CASSAPADRGLSTGELFF.

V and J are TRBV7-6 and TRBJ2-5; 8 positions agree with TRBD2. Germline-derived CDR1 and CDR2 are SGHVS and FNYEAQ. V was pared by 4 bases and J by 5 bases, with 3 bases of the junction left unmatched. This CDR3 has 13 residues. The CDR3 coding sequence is TGTGCCAGCAGCTACCGGGGGGGGGAGACCCAGTACTTC. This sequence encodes CASSYRGGETQYF.